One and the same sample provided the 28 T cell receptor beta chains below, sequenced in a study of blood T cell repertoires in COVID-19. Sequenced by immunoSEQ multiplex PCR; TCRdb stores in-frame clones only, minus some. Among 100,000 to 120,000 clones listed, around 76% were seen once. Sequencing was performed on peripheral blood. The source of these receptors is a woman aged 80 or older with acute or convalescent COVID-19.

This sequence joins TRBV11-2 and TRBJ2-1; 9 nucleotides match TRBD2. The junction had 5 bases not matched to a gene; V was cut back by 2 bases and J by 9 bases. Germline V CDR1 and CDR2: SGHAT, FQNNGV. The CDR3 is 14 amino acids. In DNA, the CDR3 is TGTGCCAGCAGCTTAAGGCGGGGGGGCATTGAGCAGTTCTTC. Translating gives CASSLRRGGIEQFF.

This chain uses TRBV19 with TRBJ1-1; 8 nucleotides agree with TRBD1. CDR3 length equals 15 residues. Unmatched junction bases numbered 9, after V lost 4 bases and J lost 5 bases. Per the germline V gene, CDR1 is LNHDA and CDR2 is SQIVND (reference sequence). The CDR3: CASSNPGGAGTEAFF. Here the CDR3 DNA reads TGTGCCAGTAGTAATCCAGGGGGCGCGGGGACTGAAGCTTTCTTT.

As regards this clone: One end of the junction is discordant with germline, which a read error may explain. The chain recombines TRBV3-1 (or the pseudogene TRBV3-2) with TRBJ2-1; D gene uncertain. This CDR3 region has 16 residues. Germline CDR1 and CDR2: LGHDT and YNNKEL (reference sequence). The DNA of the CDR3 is TGTACCAGCAGCCAAGATCCGGAGATCTCCTACAATGAGCAGTTCTTC. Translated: CTSSQDPEISYNEQFF.

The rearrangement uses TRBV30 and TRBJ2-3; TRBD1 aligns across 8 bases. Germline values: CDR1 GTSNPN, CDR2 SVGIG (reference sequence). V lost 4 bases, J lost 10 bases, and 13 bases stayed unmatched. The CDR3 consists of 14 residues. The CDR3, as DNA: TGTGCCTGGACCGGGACAGGCCCCGTTCAGGCGCAGTATTTT. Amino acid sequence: CAWTGTGPVQAQYF. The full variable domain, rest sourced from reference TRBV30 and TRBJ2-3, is SQTIHQWPATLVQPVGSPLSLECTVEGTSNPNLYWYRQAAGRGLQLLFYSVGIGQISSEVPQNLSASRPQDRQFILSSKKLLLSDSGFYLCAWTGTGPVQAQYFGPGTRLTVL.

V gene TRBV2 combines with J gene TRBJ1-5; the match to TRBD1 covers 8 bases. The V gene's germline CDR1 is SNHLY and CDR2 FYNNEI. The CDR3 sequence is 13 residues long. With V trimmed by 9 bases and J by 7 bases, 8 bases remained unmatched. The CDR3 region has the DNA TGTGCCAGTACCGGGACAGGCGGCCAGCCCCAGCATTTT. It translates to CASTGTGGQPQHF.

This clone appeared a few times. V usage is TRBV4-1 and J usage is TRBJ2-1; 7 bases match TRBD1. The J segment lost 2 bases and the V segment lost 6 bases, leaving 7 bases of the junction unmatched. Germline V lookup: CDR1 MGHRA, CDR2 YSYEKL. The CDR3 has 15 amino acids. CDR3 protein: CASSHDRVTYNEQFF. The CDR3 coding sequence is TGCGCCAGCAGTCATGACAGGGTGACCTACAATGAGCAGTTCTTC.

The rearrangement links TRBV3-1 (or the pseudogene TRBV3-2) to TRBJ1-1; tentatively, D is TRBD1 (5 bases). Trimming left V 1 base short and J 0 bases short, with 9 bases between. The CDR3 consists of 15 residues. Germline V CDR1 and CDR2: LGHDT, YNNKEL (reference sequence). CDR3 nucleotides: TGTGCCAGCAGCCAAGGGGGACTAATGAACACTGAAGCTTTCTTT. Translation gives CASSQGGLMNTEAFF.

As DNA, the CDR3 is TGTGCCATAGGACAGGGTATGGGCAGCACTGAAGCTTTCTTT. Protein sequence: CAIGQGMGSTEAFF. The gene calls are TRBV10-3 and TRBJ1-1; 8 bases align to TRBD1. Losses at the gene ends were 9 bases for V and 4 bases for J; bases not matched to a gene: 10. Germline CDR1 ENHRY, CDR2 SYGVKD. The CDR3 extends over 14 amino acids.

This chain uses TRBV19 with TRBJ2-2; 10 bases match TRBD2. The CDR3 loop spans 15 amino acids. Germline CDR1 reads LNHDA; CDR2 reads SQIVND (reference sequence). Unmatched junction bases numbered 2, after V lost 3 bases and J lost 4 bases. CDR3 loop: CASSISGGITGELFF. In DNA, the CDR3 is TGTGCCAGTAGTATTAGCGGGGGGATCACCGGGGAGCTGTTTTTT.

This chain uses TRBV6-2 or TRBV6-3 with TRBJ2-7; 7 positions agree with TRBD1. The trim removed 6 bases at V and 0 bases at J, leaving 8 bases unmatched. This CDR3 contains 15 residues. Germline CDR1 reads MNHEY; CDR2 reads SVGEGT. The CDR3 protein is CASSSGTASSYEQYF. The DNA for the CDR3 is TGTGCCAGCAGCTCCGGGACAGCCAGCTCCTACGAGCAGTACTTC.

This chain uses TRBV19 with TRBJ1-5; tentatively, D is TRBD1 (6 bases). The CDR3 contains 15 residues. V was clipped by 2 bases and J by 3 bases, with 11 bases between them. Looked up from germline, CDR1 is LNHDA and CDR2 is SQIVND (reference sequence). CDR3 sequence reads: CASSIPQGYNQPQHF. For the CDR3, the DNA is TGTGCCAGTAGTATACCCCAGGGGTACAATCAGCCCCAGCATTTT.

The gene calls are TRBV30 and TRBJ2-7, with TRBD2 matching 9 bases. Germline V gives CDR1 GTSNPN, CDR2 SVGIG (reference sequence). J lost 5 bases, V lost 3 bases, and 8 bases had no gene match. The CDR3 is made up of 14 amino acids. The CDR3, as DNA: TGTGCCTGGAGGGATCTAGCGGGGATAGACGAGCAGTACTTC. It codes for CAWRDLAGIDEQYF.

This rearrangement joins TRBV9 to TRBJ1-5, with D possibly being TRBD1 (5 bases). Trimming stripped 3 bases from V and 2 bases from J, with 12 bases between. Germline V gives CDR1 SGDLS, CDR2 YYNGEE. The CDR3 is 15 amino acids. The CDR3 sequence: CASSASGGGNQPQHF. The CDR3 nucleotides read TGTGCCAGCAGCGCCTCTGGGGGGGGCAATCAGCCCCAGCATTTT.

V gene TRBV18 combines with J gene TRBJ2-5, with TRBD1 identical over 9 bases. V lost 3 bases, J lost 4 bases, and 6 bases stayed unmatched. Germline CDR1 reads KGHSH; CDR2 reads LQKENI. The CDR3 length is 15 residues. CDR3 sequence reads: CASSPTGGIRETQYF. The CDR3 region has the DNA TGTGCCAGCTCACCTACAGGGGGCATCCGAGAGACCCAGTACTTC.

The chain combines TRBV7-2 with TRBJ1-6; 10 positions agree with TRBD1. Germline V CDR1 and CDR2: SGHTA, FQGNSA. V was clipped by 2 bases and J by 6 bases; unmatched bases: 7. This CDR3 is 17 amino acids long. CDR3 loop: CASSLNFGQGGNSPLHF. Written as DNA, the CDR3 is TGTGCCAGCAGCTTAAACTTCGGACAGGGGGGTAATTCACCCCTCCACTTT.

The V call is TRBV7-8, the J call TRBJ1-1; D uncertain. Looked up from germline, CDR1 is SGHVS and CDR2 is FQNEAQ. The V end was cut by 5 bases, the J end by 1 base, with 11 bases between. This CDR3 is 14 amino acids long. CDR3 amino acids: CASSTRRENTEAFF. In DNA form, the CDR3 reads TGTGCCAGCAGCACCAGACGGGAGAACACTGAAGCTTTCTTT.

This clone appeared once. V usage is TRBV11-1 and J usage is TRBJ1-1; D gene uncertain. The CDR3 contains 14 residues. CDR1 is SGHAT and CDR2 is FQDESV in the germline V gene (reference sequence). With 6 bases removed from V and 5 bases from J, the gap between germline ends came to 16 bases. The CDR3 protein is CASSLSRGGTEAFF. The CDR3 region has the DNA TGTGCCAGCAGTTTATCCCGGGGAGGGACTGAAGCTTTCTTT.

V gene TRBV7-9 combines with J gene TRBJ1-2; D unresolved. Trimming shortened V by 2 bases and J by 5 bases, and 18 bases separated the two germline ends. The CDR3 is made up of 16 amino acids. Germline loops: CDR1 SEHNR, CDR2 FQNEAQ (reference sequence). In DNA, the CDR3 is TGTGCCAGCAGCTTACTAACGAGGGCCGGGGTTTATGGCTACACCTTC. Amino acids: CASSLLTRAGVYGYTF.

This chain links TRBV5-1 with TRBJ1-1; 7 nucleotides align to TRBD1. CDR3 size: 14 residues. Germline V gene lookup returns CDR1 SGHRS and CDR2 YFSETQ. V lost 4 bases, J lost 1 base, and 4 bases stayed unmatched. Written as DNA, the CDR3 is TGCGCCAGCAGCCAACAGGGGACGAACACTGAAGCTTTCTTT. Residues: CASSQQGTNTEAFF.

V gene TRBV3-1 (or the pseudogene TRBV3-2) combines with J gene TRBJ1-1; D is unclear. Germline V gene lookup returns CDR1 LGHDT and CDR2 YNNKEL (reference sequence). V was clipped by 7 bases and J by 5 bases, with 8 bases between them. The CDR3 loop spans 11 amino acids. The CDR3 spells CASNSATEAFF. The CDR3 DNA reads TGTGCCAGCAACTCAGCGACTGAAGCTTTCTTT.

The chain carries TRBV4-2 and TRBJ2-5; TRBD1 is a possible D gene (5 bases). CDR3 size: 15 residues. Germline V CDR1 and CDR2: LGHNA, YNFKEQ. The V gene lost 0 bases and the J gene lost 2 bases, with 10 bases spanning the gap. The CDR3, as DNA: TGTGCCAGCAGCCAAGATCGGACAAGACAAGAGACCCAGTACTTC. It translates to CASSQDRTRQETQYF.

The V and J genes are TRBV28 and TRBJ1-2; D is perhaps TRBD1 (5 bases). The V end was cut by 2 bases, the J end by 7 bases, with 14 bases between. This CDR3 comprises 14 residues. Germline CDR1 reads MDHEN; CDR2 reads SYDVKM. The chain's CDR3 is CASSLVSQGFGYTF. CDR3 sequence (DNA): TGTGCCAGCAGTTTAGTTTCCCAGGGCTTTGGCTACACCTTC.

As DNA, the CDR3 is TGTGCCAGCAGTTTCGGGCAGGGTGGGACTGAAGCTTTCTTT. Its translation is CASSFGQGGTEAFF. The chain uses TRBV27 and TRBJ1-1; tentative D call: TRBD1 (5 bases). Per the germline V gene, CDR1 is MNHEY and CDR2 is SMNVEV (reference sequence). This CDR3 has 14 amino acids. With 3 bases removed from V and 5 bases from J, the gap between germline ends came to 13 bases.

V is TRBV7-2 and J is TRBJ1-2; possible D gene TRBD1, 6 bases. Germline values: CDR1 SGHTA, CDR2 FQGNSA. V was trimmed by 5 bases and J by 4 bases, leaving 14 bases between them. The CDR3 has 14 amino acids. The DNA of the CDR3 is TGTGCCAGCAGCCGTGATACACAGGGCTATGGCTACACCTTC. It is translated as CASSRDTQGYGYTF.

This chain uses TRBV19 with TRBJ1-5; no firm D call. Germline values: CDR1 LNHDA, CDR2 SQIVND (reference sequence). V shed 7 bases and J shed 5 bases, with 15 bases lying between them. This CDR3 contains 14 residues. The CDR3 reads CASIGRAGDQPQHF. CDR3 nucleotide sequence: TGTGCCAGTATCGGGAGGGCTGGGGATCAGCCCCAGCATTTT.

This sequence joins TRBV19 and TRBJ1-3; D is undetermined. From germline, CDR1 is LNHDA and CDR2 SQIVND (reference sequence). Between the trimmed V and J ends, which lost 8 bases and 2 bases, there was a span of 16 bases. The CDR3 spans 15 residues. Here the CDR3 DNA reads TGTGCCAGTGCCCCGACCCGGGATGCTGGAAACACCATATATTTT. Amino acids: CASAPTRDAGNTIYF.

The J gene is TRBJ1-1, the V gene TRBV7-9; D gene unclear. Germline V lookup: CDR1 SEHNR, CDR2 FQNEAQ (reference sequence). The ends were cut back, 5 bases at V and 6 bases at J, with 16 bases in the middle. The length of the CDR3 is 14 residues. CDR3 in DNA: TGTGCCAGCAGCCTCGGAGAGGTGGTCCCTGAAGCTTTCTTT. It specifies CASSLGEVVPEAFF.

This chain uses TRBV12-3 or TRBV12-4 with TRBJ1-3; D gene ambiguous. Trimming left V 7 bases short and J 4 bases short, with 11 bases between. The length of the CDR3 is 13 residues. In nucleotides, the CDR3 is TGTGCCAGCACCCCCTACCGCGGAAACACCATATATTTT. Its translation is CASTPYRGNTIYF.